The 12 T cell receptor beta chains below were found in one sample sequenced in a study of long-term antiretroviral therapy in people with HIV. A v3.0 immunoSEQ assay was performed at survey level. The repertoire was sequenced with immunoSEQ multiplex PCR; TCRdb's copy has only in-frame clones and lacks some. The sample lists 15,000 to 20,000 clones, more than 85% occurring once. Sequences were derived from unsorted PBMCs, sampled 0.3 years after starting antiretroviral therapy. These receptors were collected from a man in his sixties with HIV.

V and J are TRBV15 and TRBJ1-2; 9 bases fit TRBD1. The V gene's germline CDR1 is LNHNV and CDR2 YYDKDF (reference sequence). This CDR3 contains 16 residues. Losses at the gene ends were 0 bases for V and 7 bases for J; bases not matched to a gene: 9. The CDR3 bases are TGTGCCACCAGCAGAGACCTAGCCGGGACAGGGAGTGGCTACACCTTC. It codes for CATSRDLAGTGSGYTF.

The chain is built from TRBV15 and TRBJ1-3; D is unclear. CDR3 size: 14 residues. Looked up from germline, CDR1 is LNHNV and CDR2 is YYDKDF (reference sequence). With 1 base removed from V and 0 bases from J, the gap between germline ends came to 4 bases. The CDR3 is CATSRAGSGNTIYF. The CDR3, as DNA: TGTGCCACCAGCAGAGCGGGCTCTGGAAACACCATATATTTT.

The chain couples TRBV7-2 to TRBJ1-1; D is unclear. Trimming took off 5 bases at V and 7 bases at J, with 20 bases between the two ends. CDR3 size: 15 residues. Germline CDR1 reads SGHTA; CDR2 reads FQGNSA. The CDR3 region has the DNA TGTGCCAGCAGCACCCTGTCTGTAGCTATAGATGAAGCTTTCTTT. Translated, it gives CASSTLSVAIDEAFF.

This clone was recorded once. CDR3 coding DNA: TGTGCCAGCGGACAGGCCTTGCGCAGCCAGCCCCAGCATTTT. Translating gives CASGQALRSQPQHF. This chain uses TRBV10-3 with TRBJ1-5, with TRBD1 matching over 7 bases. Germline CDR1 is ENHRY and CDR2 is SYGVKD. The CDR3 has 14 residues. Losses at the gene ends were 10 bases for V and 7 bases for J; bases not matched to a gene: 13.

The V gene is TRBV6-1, the J gene TRBJ1-2; D is unclear. V shed 0 bases and J shed 5 bases, with 7 bases lying between them. The CDR3 covers 13 residues. CDR1 and CDR2 from the germline V gene are MNHNS and SASEGT. This CDR3 is CASSEAGEYGYTF. The CDR3 DNA reads TGTGCCAGCAGTGAAGCTGGGGAGTATGGCTACACCTTC.

The chain uses TRBV6-5 and TRBJ2-5; 12 bases are a match to TRBD2. This CDR3 is built from 14 residues. J was trimmed by 7 bases and V by 6 bases; bases with no gene match: 6. CDR1 is MNHEY, CDR2 SVGAGI, per germline. The CDR3 here is CASSLAGGDGTQYF. The CDR3 nucleotides are TGTGCCAGCAGCCTAGCGGGAGGGGATGGGACCCAGTACTTC.

The chain is built from TRBV28 and TRBJ2-3; no reliable D call. The V end was cut by 3 bases, the J end by 3 bases, with 10 bases between. This CDR3 is built from 14 residues. Germline V lookup: CDR1 MDHEN, CDR2 SYDVKM. The CDR3 is CASSFLSGTDTQYF. CDR3 nucleotides: TGTGCCAGCAGTTTTCTTTCGGGTACAGATACGCAGTATTTT.

The chain joins TRBV21-1 to TRBJ2-5. TRBV21-1 is given as a pseudogene. The CDR3 sequence is 16 residues long. CDR3 loop: CASSAPGDVGAETQYF. As DNA, the CDR3 is TGTGCCAGCAGCGCGCCCGGGGACGTAGGGGCAGAGACCCAGTACTTC.

The CDR3 nucleotides read TGTGCCAGCAGCTTAACAGAAGAGGGCACTGAAGCTTTCTTT. Translation: CASSLTEEGTEAFF. This chain links TRBV13 with TRBJ1-1; D not resolved. Trimming stripped 2 bases from V and 4 bases from J, with 11 bases between. The CDR3 runs 14 residues. CDR1 PRHDT and CDR2 FYEKMQ come from the germline V gene (reference sequence). The variable domain in full, completed from reference TRBV13 and TRBJ1-1, reads AAGVIQSPRHLIKEKRETATLKCYPIPRHDTVYWYQQGPGQDPQFLISFYEKMQSDKGSIPDRFSAQQFSDYHSELNMSSLELGDSALYFCASSLTEEGTEAFFGQGTRLTVV.

V usage is TRBV27 and J usage is TRBJ2-2; 14 bases fit TRBD2. Trimming cost V 6 bases and J 7 bases; bases outside gene matches: 4. The CDR3 is 15 amino acids. CDR1 is MNHEY and CDR2 is SMNVEV in the germline V gene (reference sequence). The CDR3 nucleotides are TGTGCCAGCAGGAGGGGACTAGCGGGAGTCGGGGAGCTGTTTTTT. Protein: CASRRGLAGVGELFF.

The gene calls are TRBV7-6 and TRBJ2-7; D may be TRBD2 (5 bases). The CDR3 has 12 residues. Trimming cost V 2 bases and J 3 bases, with 5 bases left between them. Germline assignment: CDR1 SGHVS and CDR2 FNYEAQ. Here the CDR3 reads CASSLSGYEQYF. Written as DNA, the CDR3 is TGTGCCAGCAGCTTAAGCGGCTACGAGCAGTACTTC.

This chain links TRBV10-2 with TRBJ2-7, with 8 bases that match TRBD1. CDR3 size: 14 residues. After removal of 4 bases from V and 1 base from J, the junction contained 3 bases not matched to a gene. CDR1 and CDR2 from the germline V gene are WSHSY and SAAADI. The chain's CDR3 is CASSGDRLSYEQYF. In nucleotides, the CDR3 is TGCGCCAGCAGTGGGGACAGGTTATCCTACGAGCAGTACTTC.